The clone carrying this T cell receptor (beta chain) turned up a few times. Its specificity is unknown. Addition of a universal primer site occurred through template switching, and cDNA carried unique molecular identifiers. TCRdb re-called the 5' RACE reads through MiXCR, storing one row per CDR3 protein. In the table there are some 500,000 distinct CDR3 sequences, under 25% of which are singletons. The data were taken from a study of identical twins. General study findings and limits: Insertions ran lower in abundant cord blood beta clonotypes, though not in memory repertoires.

CDR3 size: 13 residues. V shed 9 bases and J 4 bases; nucleotides not matched to a gene: 8. Looked up from germline, CDR1 is LGHNT and CDR2 is FRNRAP. The sample was also reused in another study, on T cells expressing NK-cell markers. That paper states: Sorted CD3+CD56+NKG2C+, CD3+CD56+NKG2C- and CD3+CD56-NKG2C+ T cells provided the TCR beta repertoires.

Material for sequencing was CD4+ T cells sorted from blood. This chain connects TRBV12-5 to TRBJ2-5, with 7 bases matching TRBD1. This sequence was found in a woman under 30 in good health. The CDR3 DNA reads as TGTGCTAGCCGCAGGGGGTCGGGAGAGACCCAGTACTTC. This codes for CASRRGSGETQYF.